This T cell receptor (beta chain) derives from a study of glioma-infiltrating T cells. CDR3 length equals 15 residues. The V and J ends lost 5 bases and 3 bases, in that order; junction bases with no gene match: 11. Germline values: CDR1 DFQATT, CDR2 SNEGSKA (reference sequence). Broader study findings: Tissue-blood divergence was below expectation in non-neoplastic patients, above in gliomas.

Using RNA template, CDR3s of TCR alpha and beta were amplified with iRepertoire arm-PCR. TCRdb analysed the multiplex PCR reads with MiXCR anew, one entry per CDR3 protein. Found here are about 140,000 distinct CDR3 sequences, more than 35% of them singletons; the top ten hold around a fifth. Remarks on this clonotype: Its antigen is currently unknown.

The material sequenced was glioma tissue, nonneoplastic brain tissue, or PBMCs (not recorded which). The chain joins TRBV20-1 to TRBJ2-3; 7 bases fit TRBD1. The TCR comes from a human donor with low-grade glioma or glioblastoma, undergoing nonglioma brain surgery, or in good health (not recorded which). CDR3 residues: CSASPGGAMTDTQYF. As DNA, the CDR3 is TGCAGTGCTTCCCCAGGGGGAGCGATGACAGATACGCAGTATTTT.